The clone carrying this T cell receptor beta chain was detected a few times. A read error may explain this, as a much larger clone is one base away. This sample is part of a study of tumor-infiltrating lymphocytes in primary liver carcinoma. TCR beta cDNA came from roughly 0.45 ug total RNA, primed with a constant-region primer. For TCR beta, libraries were produced by three nested multiplex PCR rounds using slightly modified ARM-PCR. Running 10 cycles apiece, the first two PCR rounds relied on TRBV1-TRBV30 forward primers together with a C-beta reverse primer. TCRdb re-called the multiplex PCR reads with MiXCR, one entry per CDR3 protein. The sample has fewer than 400,000 distinct CDR3 sequences, almost 60% seen once. Both blood RNA, taken from unsorted whole blood, and germline DNA were extracted. CDR3 size: 16 residues. The germline gives CDR1 MNHNY, CDR2 SVGAGI (reference sequence).

This clonotype originated in a woman aged 25 to 39 with primary liver carcinoma and hepatitis B virus infection. This chain joins TRBV6-6 and TRBJ1-5; no definite D call. Specimen: peripheral blood. The CDR3 loop is CVSSEVGWVGNQPQHF. The CDR3, as DNA: TGTGTCAGCTCGGAAGTGGGGTGGGTGGGCAATCAGCCCCAGCATTTT.